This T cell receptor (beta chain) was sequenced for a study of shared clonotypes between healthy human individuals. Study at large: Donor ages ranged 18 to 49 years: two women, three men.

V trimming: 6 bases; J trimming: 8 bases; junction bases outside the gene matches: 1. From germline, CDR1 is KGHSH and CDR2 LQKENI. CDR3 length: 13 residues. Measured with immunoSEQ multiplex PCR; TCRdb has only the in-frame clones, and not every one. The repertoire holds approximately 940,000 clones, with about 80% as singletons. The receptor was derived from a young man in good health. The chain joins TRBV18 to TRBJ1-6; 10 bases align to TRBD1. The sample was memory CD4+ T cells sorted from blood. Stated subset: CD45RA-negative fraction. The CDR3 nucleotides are TGTGCCAGCTCCGGGACAGGGGATTCACCCCTCCACTTT. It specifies CASSGTGDSPLHF.